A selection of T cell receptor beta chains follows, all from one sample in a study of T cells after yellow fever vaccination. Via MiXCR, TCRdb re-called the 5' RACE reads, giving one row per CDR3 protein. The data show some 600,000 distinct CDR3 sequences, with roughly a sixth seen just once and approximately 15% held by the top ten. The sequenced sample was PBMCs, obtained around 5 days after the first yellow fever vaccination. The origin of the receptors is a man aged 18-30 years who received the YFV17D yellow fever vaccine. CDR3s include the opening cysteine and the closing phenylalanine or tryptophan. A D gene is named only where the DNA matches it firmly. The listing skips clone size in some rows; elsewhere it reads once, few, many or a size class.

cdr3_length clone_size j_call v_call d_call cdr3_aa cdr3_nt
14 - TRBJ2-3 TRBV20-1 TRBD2 CSAPRTRSTDTQYF TGCAGTGCTCCTCGGACTAGGAGCACAGATACGCAGTATTTT
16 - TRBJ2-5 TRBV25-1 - CASSEYDGGRKETQYF TGTGCCAGCAGTGAATATGACGGGGGTCGAAAAGAGACCCAGTACTTC
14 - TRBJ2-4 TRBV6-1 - CASKKGLAKNIQYF TGTGCCAGCAAAAAAGGACTAGCCAAAAACATTCAGTACTTC
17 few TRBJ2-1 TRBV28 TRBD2 CASSFVGSGGAYQEQFF TGTGCCAGCAGTTTTGTTGGTAGCGGGGGGGCATATCAGGAGCAGTTCTTC
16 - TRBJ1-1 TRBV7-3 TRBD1 CASSLTGGQMNTEAFF TGTGCCAGCAGCTTAACGGGGGGACAGATGAACACTGAAGCTTTCTTT
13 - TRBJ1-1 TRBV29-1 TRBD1 CSVSGTGSTEAFF TGCAGCGTCTCAGGGACAGGGAGCACTGAAGCTTTCTTT
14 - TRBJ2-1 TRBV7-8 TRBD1 CASSSGQGQSQQFF TGTGCCAGCAGCTCTGGACAGGGGCAGAGTCAGCAGTTCTTC
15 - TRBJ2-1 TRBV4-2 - CASSLGSRQANELFF TGTGCCAGCAGCCTCGGATCGAGACAGGCAAATGAGCTGTTCTTC
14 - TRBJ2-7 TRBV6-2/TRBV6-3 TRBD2 CASSYETSAYEQYF TGTGCCAGCAGTTACGAGACTAGCGCCTACGAGCAGTACTTC
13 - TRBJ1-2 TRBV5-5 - CAMGPGPLYGYTF TGTGCCATGGGCCCTGGGCCGCTCTATGGCTACACCTTC
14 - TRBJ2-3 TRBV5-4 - CASSPPETSDTQYF TGTGCCAGCAGCCCCCCGGAAACGTCAGATACGCAGTATTTT
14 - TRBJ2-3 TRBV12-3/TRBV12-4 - CASSALGGADTQYF TGTGCCAGCAGTGCCCTCGGGGGCGCGGATACGCAGTATTTT
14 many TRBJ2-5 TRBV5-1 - CASSLGAGQETQYF TGTGCCAGCAGCTTAGGGGCGGGGCAAGAGACCCAGTACTTC
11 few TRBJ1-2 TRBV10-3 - CAISESGGYTF TGTGCCATCAGTGAGTCCGGTGGCTACACCTTC
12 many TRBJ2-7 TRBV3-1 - CASSHLDYEQYF TGTGCCAGCAGCCACCTGGACTACGAGCAGTACTTC
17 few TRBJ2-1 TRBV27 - CASSLFSQASSYNEQFF TGTGCCAGCAGTTTATTCAGCCAGGCGAGCTCCTACAATGAGCAGTTCTTC
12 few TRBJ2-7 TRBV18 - CASSGTAGEQYF TGTGCCAGCTCAGGGACGGCTGGCGAGCAGTACTTC
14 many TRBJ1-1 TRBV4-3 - CASSQELRVTEAFF TGCGCCAGCAGCCAAGAACTGAGGGTCACTGAAGCTTTCTTT
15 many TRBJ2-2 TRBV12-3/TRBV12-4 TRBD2 CASSLGIAGTGELFF TGTGCCAGCAGTTTAGGGATAGCGGGGACCGGGGAGCTGTTTTTT
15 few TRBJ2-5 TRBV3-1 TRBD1 CASSSYRGKQETQYF TGTGCCAGCAGCTCATACAGGGGGAAACAAGAGACCCAGTACTTC
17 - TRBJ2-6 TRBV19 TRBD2 CASRRGLAPSGANVLTF TGTGCCAGTCGAAGGGGACTAGCCCCCTCTGGGGCCAACGTCCTGACTTTC
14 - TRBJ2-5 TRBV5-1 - CASSLGGWYETQYF TGCGCCAGCAGCTTAGGGGGATGGTATGAGACCCAGTACTTC
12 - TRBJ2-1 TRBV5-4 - CASSLREEWEFF TGTGCCAGCAGCCTACGAGAAGAGTGGGAGTTCTTC
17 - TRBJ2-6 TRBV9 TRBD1 CASKPGQGSYGANVLTF TGTGCCAGCAAACCCGGACAGGGATCGTATGGGGCCAACGTCCTGACTTTC
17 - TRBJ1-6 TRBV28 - CASTYSGVPRRNSPLHF TGTGCCAGCACCTATTCGGGGGTTCCCAGACGTAATTCACCCCTCCACTTT
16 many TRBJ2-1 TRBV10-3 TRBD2 CAISDEGGGINNEQFF TGTGCCATCAGTGATGAAGGCGGGGGAATCAACAATGAGCAGTTCTTC
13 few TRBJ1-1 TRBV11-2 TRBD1 CASGKTGLTEAFF TGTGCCAGCGGAAAGACAGGGCTCACTGAAGCTTTCTTT
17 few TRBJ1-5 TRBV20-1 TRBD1 CSARDPGQGGSNQPQHF TGCAGTGCTAGAGACCCTGGACAGGGGGGGAGCAATCAGCCCCAGCATTTT
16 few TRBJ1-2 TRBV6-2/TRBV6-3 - CASSYSKDVMSYGYTF TGTGCCAGCAGTTACTCGAAGGACGTCATGAGCTATGGCTACACCTTC
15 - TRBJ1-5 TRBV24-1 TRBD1 CATSAWTGHNQPQHF TGTGCCACCAGTGCTTGGACAGGGCACAATCAGCCCCAGCATTTT
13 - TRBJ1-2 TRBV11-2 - CASNPVEGRGYTF TGTGCCAGCAATCCTGTGGAGGGTCGTGGCTACACCTTC
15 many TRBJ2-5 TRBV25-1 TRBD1 CASSQPTGGGETQYF TGTGCCAGCAGTCAGCCGACAGGGGGCGGAGAGACCCAGTACTTC
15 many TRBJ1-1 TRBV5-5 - CASSSGPPGGTEAFF TGTGCCAGCAGCTCGGGACCCCCGGGGGGCACTGAAGCTTTCTTT
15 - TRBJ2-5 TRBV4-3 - CASSQEAPSEETQYF TGCGCCAGCAGCCAAGAGGCTCCTTCTGAAGAGACCCAGTACTTC
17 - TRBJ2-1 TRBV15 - CATSRAPPGGAYNEQFF TGTGCCACCAGCAGAGCCCCGCCGGGTGGCGCGTACAATGAGCAGTTCTTC
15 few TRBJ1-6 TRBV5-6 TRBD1 CASSRTGDYNSPLHF TGTGCCAGCAGCCGGACAGGAGACTATAATTCACCCCTCCACTTT
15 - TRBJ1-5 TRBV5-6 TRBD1 CASSVTGGGNQPQHF TGTGCCAGCAGCGTGACAGGGGGCGGCAATCAGCCCCAGCATTTT
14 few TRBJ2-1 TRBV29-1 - CSVEDRASLPEQFF TGCAGCGTTGAAGATCGGGCTAGTCTCCCCGAGCAGTTCTTC
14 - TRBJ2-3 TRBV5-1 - CASRPSGSTDTQYF TGCGCCAGTCGCCCCAGCGGGAGCACAGATACGCAGTATTTT
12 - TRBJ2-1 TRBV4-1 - CVSSQGGNEQFF TGCGTCAGCAGCCAAGGAGGTAATGAGCAGTTCTTC
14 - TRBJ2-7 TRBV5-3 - CASTGTQNPYEQYF TGTGCCAGCACCGGGACGCAAAATCCCTACGAGCAGTACTTC
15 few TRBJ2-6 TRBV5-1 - CASSLVGPGANVLTF TGCGCCAGCAGCTTGGTGGGGCCTGGGGCCAACGTCCTGACTTTC
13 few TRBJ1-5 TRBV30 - CAWSIQGNQPQHF TGTGCCTGGAGTATACAGGGCAATCAGCCCCAGCATTTT
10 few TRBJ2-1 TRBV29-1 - CSAGSDEQFF TGCAGCGCTGGGAGCGATGAGCAGTTCTTC
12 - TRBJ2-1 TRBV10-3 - CATKNQSDEQFF TGTGCCACCAAGAATCAGAGCGATGAGCAGTTCTTC
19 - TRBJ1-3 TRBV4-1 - CASSLHKLSGPRGGNTIYF TGCGCCAGCAGCCTTCATAAGCTCTCCGGGCCCCGCGGCGGAAACACCATATATTTT
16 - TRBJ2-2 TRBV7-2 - CASSFGGAGATGELFF TGTGCCAGCAGCTTTGGTGGGGCGGGGGCCACCGGGGAGCTGTTTTTT
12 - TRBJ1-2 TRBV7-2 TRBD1 CASSLSRDRFAF TGTGCCAGCAGCTTAAGCCGGGACAGATTCGCCTTC
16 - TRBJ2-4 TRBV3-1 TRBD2 CASSQLAGVSKNIQYF TGTGCCAGCAGCCAACTAGCGGGGGTCTCCAAAAACATTCAGTACTTC
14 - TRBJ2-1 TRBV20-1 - CSAAPFRVRDEQFF TGCAGTGCTGCCCCGTTTAGGGTAAGGGATGAGCAGTTCTTC
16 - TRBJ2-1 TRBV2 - CASSEQAGATYNEQFF TGTGCCAGCAGTGAACAGGCGGGGGCTACCTACAATGAGCAGTTCTTC
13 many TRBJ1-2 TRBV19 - CASQPGTAYGYTF TGTGCCAGCCAACCGGGGACGGCCTATGGCTACACCTTC
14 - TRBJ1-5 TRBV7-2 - CASSLLGQGQPQHF TGTGCCAGCAGCTTATTGGGGCAAGGTCAGCCCCAGCATTTT
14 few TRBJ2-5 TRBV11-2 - CASSPGLRGETQYF TGTGCCAGCAGCCCGGGACTCCGTGGTGAGACCCAGTACTTC
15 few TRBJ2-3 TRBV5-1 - CASSLTRGQVDTQYF TGCGCCAGCAGCCTCACCCGGGGGCAGGTAGATACGCAGTATTTT